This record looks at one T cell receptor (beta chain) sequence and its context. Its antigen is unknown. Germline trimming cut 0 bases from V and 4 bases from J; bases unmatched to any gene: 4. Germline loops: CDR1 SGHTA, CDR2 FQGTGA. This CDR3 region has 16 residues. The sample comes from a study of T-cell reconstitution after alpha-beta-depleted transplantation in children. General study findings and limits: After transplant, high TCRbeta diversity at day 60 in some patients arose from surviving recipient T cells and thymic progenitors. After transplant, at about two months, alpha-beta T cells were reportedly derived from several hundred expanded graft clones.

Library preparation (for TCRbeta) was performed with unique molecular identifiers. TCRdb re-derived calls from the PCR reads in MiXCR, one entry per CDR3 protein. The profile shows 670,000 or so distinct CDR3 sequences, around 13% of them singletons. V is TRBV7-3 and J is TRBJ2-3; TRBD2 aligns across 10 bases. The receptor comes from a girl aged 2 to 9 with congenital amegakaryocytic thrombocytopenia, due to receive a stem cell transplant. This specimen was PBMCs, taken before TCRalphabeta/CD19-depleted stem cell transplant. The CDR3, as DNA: TGTGCCAGCAGCTTAACGGGACTAGCGCGTGCAGATACGCAGTATTTT. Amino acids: CASSLTGLARADTQYF. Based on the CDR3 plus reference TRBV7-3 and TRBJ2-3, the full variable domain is GAGVSQTPSNKVTEKGKYVELRCDPISGHTALYWYRQSLGQGPEFLIYFQGTGAADDSGLPNDRFFAVRPEGSVSTLKIQRTERGDSAVYLCASSLTGLARADTQYFGPGTRLTVL.